This T cell receptor beta chain was profiled in a study of CD8 T cells in ankylosing spondylitis. Study-wide results and caveats: Significant enrichment of disease-linked clones was reportedly seen in matched ankylosing spondylitis synovial fluid. Seemingly distinctive of ankylosing spondylitis blood was a TCR beta motif formed by eight highly homologous variants.

The ends were cut back, 3 bases at V and 1 base at J, with 8 bases in the middle. CDR1 is DFQATT and CDR2 is SNEGSKA in the germline V gene (reference sequence). The CDR3 runs to 13 residues. A quantitative 5'-RACE method, one with molecular barcodes, was used to make TCR beta libraries. TCRdb ran MiXCR on the 5' RACE reads and lists one entry per CDR3 protein. The sample consists of around 440,000 distinct CDR3 sequences, roughly a sixth of them appearing once. This clonotype was detected a few times. As yet, its antigen is unknown. The rearrangement joins TRBV20-1 to TRBJ2-3; D perhaps matches TRBD2 (5 bases). This TCR derives from a male donor with ankylosing spondylitis. Sequencing was done on a sample of blood, either unsorted or a sorted T cell fraction (not recorded which). CDR3 nucleotides: TGCAGTGCTAGTACCGGGGGCACAGATACGCAGTATTTT. Amino acids: CSASTGGTDTQYF.